This TCR beta chain was captured by sequencing in a study of T cell repertoires in cytomegalovirus infection (dated by TCRdb to the late 2010s). In the study overall: Recently identified HLA-C-restricted CMV epitopes, whose presentation resists viral immunomodulation, were targeted by peptide stimulations together with well-studied HLA-B-restricted epitopes. Because public TCR beta signatures pointed to carriage of CMV infection together with the matching HLA type, the HLA type of each donor mattered for the analysis. What the study reported, not specific to this receptor: In both this cohort and an independent approximately 370-donor cohort, the cumulative frequency of public TCR beta family members distinguished carriers of CMV infection plus the relevant HLA type. The ex vivo response was dominated by HLA-C-restricted CMV-specific TCR beta clonotypes, which also provided the single most frequent clonotype in two of eight donors.

The treatment or condition label here, explained by the study, means: in vitro stimulation with specific CMV peptide epitopes to enrich CMV-specific T cells. Sequencing was performed on an Illumina HiSeq 1500. Starting from the raw public reads, TCRdb applied fastp trimming at Q25, assembled clones with MiXCR and retained in-frame beta chains. Every CDR3 protein is listed once, alongside the most common genes and DNA of its rows. For this sample the table gives 750,000 to 900,000 distinct CDR3 sequences, of which under 35% were detected only once. Of the sample, around 13% is held by the ten largest clones. Taken from the germline V gene, the CDR1 and CDR2 loops are SGHAT and FQNNGV. Germline trimming amounts to 5 bases on V and 4 bases on J, with 14 as the count of junction bases outside the gene matches. The CDR3, from cysteine to phenylalanine, totals 17 residues. The kept DNA is CDR3 alone, 51 bases in frame from the first base.

On this clonotype itself: Which antigen it targets is not known. It has no much larger one-base neighbor in the sample; base qualities were not kept.

This clonotype originated in a human donor in good health (CMV status not recorded). Some clones in this sample may be carry-over from other donors' samples. This sample comprised cultured CD8+ T cells from PBMCs, obtained from culture after CMV antigen stimulation. Recombination linked TRBV11-2 to TRBJ2-1; 7 nucleotides in the junction match TRBD2. The CDR3 in this case is CASSTNFEAGSYNEQFF. The sequenced DNA is TGTGCCAGCAGCACCAATTTCGAAGCGGGGAGTTACAATGAGCAGTTCTTC.